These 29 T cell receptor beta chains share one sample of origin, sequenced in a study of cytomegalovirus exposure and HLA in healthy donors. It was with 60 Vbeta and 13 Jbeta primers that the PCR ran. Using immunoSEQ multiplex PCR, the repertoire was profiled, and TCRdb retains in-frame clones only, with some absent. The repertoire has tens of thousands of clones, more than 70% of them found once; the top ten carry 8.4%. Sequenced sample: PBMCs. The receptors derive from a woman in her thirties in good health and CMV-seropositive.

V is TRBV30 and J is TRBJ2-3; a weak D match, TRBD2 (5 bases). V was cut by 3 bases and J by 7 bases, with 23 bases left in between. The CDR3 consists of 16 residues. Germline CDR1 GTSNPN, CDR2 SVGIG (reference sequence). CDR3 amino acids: CAWRLPTSGFGHTQYF. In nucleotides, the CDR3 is TGTGCCTGGAGACTACCGACATCGGGGTTCGGGCATACGCAGTATTTT.

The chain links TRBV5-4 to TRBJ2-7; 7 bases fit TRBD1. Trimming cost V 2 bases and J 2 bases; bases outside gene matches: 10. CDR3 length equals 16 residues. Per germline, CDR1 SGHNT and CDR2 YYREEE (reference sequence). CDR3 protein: CASSLRQGSIAYEQYF. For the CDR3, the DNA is TGTGCCAGCAGCTTACGACAGGGTTCCATAGCCTACGAGCAGTACTTC.

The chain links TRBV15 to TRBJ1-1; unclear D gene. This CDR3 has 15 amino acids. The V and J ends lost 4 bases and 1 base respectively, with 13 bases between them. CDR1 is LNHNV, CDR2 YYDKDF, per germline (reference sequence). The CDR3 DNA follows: TGTGCCACCAGCACTACCCCCCGGGGGAACACTGAAGCTTTCTTT. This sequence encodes CATSTTPRGNTEAFF. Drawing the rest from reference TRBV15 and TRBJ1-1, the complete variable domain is DAMVIQNPRYQVTQFGKPVTLSCSQTLNHNVMYWYQQKSSQAPKLLFHYYDKDFNNEADTPDNFQSRRPNTSFCFLDIRSPGLGDTAMYLCATSTTPRGNTEAFFGQGTRLTVV.

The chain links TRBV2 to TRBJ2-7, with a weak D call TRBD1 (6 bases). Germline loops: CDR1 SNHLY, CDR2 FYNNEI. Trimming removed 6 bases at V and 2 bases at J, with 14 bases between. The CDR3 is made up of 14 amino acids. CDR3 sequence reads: CASSFRDTTYEQYF. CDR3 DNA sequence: TGTGCCAGCAGCTTCCGGGACACTACCTACGAGCAGTACTTC.

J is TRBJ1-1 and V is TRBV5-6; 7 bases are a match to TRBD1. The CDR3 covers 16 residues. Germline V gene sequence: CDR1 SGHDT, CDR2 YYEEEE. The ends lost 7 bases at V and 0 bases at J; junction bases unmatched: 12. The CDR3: CASLHRGKVVNTEAFF. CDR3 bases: TGTGCCAGCCTACACAGGGGAAAGGTTGTGAACACTGAAGCTTTCTTT.

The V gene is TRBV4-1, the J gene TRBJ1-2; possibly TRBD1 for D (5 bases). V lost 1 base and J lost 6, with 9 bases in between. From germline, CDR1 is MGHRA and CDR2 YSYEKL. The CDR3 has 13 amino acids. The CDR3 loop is CASSQVSGDGYTF. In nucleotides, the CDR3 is TGCGCCAGCAGCCAAGTCTCGGGGGATGGCTACACCTTC.

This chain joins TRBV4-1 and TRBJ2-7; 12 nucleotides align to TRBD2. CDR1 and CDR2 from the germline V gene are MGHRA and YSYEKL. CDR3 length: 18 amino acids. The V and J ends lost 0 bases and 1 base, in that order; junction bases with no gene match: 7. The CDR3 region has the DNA TGCGCCAGCAGCCAAGATAGGCTAGCGGGAGGGCTGTCCTACGAGCAGTACTTC. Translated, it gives CASSQDRLAGGLSYEQYF.

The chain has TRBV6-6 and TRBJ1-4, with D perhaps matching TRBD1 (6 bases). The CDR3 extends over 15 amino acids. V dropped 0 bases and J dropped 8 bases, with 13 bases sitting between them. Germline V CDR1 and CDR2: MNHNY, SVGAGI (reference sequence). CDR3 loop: CASSYSGGASEKLFF. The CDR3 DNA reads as TGTGCCAGCAGTTACTCAGGGGGGGCAAGCGAAAAACTGTTTTTT.

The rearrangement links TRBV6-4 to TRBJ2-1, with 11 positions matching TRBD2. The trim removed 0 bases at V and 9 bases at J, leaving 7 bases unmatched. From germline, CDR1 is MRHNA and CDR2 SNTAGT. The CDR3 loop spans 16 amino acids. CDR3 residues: CASSDSSGRVSSEQFF. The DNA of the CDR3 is TGTGCCAGCAGTGACTCTAGCGGGAGGGTAAGCAGTGAGCAGTTCTTC.

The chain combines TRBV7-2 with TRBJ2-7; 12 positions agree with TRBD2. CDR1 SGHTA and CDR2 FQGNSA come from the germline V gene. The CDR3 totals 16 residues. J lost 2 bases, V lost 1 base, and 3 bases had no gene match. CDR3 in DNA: TGTGCCAGCAGCTTAGGACTAGCGGGGGCACCCTACGAGCAGTACTTC. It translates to CASSLGLAGAPYEQYF.

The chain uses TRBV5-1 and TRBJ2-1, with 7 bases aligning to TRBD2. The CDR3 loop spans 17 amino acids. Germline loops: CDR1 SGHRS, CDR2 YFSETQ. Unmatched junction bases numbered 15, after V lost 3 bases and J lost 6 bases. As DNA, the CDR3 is TGCGCCAGCAGCTCTACACAAACAGCCACGGGGGGCAATGAGCAGTTCTTC. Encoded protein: CASSSTQTATGGNEQFF.

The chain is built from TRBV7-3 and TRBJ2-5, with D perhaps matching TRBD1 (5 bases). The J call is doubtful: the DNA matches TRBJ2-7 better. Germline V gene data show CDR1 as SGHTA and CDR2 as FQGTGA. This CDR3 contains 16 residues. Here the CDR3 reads CASSPFHRSSSYEQYF. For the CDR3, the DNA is TGTGCCAGCAGTCCCTTCCACAGGTCCAGCTCCTACGAGCAGTACTTC.

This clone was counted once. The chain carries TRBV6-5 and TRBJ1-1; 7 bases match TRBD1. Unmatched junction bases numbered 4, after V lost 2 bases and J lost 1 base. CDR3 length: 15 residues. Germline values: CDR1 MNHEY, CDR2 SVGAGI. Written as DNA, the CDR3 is TGTGCCAGCAGTTACGCCGGGACAGCGAACACTGAAGCTTTCTTT. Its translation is CASSYAGTANTEAFF.

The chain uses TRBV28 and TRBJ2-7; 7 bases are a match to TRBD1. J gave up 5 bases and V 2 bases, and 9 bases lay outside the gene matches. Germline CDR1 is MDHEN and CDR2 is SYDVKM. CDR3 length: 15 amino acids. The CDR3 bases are TGTGCCAGCAGTTTAACAACAGGGGTCGACCACGAGCAGTACTTC. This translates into CASSLTTGVDHEQYF.

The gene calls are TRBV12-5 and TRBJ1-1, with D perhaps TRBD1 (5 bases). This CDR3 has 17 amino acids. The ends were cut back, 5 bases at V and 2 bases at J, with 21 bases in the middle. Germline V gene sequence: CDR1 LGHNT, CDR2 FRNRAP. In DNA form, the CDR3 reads TGTGCTAGTGGTCCCCGCTCCGGGGGTCGGGGAAACACTGAAGCTTTCTTT. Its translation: CASGPRSGGRGNTEAFF.

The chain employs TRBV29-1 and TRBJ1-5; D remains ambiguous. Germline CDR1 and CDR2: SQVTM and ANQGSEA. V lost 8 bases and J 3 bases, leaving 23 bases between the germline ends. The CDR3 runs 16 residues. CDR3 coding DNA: TGCAGCCCCAAGAGGCGGCCATCTATCTACAATCAGCCCCAGCATTTT. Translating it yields CSPKRRPSIYNQPQHF. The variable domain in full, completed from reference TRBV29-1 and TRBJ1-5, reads SAVISQKPSRDICQRGTSLTIQCQVDSQVTMMFWYRQQPGQSLTLIATANQGSEATYESGFVIDKFPISRPNLTFSTLTVSNMSPEDSSIYLCSPKRRPSIYNQPQHFGDGTRLSIL.

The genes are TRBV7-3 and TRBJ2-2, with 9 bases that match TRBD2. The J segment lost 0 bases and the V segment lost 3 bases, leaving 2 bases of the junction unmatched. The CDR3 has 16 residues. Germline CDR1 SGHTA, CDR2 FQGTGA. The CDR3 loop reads CASSFSGSTNTGELFF. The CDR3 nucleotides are TGTGCCAGCAGCTTTAGCGGGAGTACGAACACCGGGGAGCTGTTTTTT.

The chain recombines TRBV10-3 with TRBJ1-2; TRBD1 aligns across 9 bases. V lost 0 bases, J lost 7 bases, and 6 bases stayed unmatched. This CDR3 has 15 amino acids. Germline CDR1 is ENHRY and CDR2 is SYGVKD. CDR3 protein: CAISESKGTGLGYTF. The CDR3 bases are TGTGCCATCAGTGAGTCGAAGGGGACAGGGCTTGGCTACACCTTC.

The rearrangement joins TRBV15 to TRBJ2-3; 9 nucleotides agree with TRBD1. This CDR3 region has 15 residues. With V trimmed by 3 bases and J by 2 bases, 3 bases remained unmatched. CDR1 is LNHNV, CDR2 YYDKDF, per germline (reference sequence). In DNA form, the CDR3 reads TGTGCCACCAGCAGGAGACAGGGGGTCACAGATACGCAGTATTTT. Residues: CATSRRQGVTDTQYF.

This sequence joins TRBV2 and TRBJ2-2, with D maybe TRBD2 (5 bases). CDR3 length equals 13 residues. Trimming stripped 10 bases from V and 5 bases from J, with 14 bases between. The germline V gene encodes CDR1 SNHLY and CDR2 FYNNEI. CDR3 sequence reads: CATDYRGTGELFF. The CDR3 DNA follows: TGTGCCACCGATTACCGGGGAACCGGGGAGCTGTTTTTT. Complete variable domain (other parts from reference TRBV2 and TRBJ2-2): EPEVTQTPSHQVTQMGQEVILRCVPISNHLYFYWYRQILGQKVEFLVSFYNNEISEKSEIFDDQFSVERPDGSNFTLKIRSTKLEDSAMYFCATDYRGTGELFFGEGSRLTVL.

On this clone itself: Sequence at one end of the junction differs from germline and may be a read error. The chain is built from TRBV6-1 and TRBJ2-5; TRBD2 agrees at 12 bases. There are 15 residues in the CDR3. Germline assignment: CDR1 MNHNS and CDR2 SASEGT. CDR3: CANSEASGGAETQYF. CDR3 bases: TGTGCCAACAGTGAAGCTAGCGGGGGGGCAGAGACCCAGTACTTC.

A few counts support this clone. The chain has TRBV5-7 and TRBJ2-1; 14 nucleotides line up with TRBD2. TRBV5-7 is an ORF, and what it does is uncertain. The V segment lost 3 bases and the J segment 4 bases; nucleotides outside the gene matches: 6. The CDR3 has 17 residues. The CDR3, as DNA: TGTGCCAGCAGCTCCCGACTAGCGGGAGGGGCGTACAATGAGCAGTTCTTC. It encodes CASSSRLAGGAYNEQFF.

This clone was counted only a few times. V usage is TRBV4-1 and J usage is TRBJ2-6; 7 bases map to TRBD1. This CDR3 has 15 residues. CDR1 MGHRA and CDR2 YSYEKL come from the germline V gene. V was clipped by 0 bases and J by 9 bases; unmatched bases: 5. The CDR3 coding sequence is TGCGCCAGCAGCCAAGATCCGGGACAGATCAACGTCCTGACTTTC. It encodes CASSQDPGQINVLTF.

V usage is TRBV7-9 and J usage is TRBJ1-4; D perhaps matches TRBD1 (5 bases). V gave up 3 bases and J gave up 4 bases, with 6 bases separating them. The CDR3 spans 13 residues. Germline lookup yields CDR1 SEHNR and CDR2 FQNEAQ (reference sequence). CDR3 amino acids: CASSFQGNEKLFF. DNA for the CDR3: TGTGCCAGCAGCTTTCAGGGTAATGAAAAACTGTTTTTT.

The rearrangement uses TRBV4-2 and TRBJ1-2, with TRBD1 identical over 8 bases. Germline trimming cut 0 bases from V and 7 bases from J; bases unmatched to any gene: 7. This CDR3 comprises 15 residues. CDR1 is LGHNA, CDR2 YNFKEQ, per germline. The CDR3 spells CASSQETGGVVGYTF. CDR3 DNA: TGTGCCAGCAGCCAAGAAACAGGGGGTGTTGTTGGCTACACCTTC.

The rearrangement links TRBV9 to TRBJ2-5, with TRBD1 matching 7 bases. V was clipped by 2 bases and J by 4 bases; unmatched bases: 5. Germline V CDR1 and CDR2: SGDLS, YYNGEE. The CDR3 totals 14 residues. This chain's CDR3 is CASSVGQVRETQYF. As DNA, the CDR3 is TGTGCCAGCAGCGTTGGACAGGTACGAGAGACCCAGTACTTC.

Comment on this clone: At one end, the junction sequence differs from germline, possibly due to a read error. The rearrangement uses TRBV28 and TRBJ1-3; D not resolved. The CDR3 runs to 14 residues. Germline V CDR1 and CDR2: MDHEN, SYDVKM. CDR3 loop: CASIQRGFGDTIYF. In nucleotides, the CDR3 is TGTGCCAGCATTCAGCGCGGCTTTGGAGACACCATATATTTT.

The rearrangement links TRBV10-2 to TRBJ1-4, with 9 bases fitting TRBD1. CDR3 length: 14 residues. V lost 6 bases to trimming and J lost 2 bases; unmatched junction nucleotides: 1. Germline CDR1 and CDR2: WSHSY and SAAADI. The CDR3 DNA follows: TGCGCCAGCAGCGGACAGGGGACTAATGAAAAACTGTTTTTT. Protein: CASSGQGTNEKLFF.

Here the CDR3 reads CASRGAGASTDTQYF. The CDR3 DNA reads TGTGCCAGCAGGGGGGCGGGAGCTAGCACAGATACGCAGTATTTT. This chain joins TRBV27 and TRBJ2-3; weak D call: TRBD2 (7 bases). Germline V gene sequence: CDR1 MNHEY, CDR2 SMNVEV (reference sequence). CDR3 length: 15 amino acids. Deletions cut 6 bases from V and 0 bases from J, with 13 bases between.